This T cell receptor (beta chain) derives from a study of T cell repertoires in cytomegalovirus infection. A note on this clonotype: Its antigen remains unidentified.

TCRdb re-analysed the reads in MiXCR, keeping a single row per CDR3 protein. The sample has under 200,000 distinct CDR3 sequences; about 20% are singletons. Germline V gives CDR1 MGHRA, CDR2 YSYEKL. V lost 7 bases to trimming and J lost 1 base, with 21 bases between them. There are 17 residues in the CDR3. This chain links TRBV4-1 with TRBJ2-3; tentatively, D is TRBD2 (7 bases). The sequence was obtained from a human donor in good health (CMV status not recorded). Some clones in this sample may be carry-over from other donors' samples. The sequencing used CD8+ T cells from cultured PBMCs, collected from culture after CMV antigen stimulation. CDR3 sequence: CASKNSGGPKGTDTQYF. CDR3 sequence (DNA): TGCGCCAGCAAAAACTCGGGGGGCCCTAAAGGCACAGATACGCAGTATTTT.